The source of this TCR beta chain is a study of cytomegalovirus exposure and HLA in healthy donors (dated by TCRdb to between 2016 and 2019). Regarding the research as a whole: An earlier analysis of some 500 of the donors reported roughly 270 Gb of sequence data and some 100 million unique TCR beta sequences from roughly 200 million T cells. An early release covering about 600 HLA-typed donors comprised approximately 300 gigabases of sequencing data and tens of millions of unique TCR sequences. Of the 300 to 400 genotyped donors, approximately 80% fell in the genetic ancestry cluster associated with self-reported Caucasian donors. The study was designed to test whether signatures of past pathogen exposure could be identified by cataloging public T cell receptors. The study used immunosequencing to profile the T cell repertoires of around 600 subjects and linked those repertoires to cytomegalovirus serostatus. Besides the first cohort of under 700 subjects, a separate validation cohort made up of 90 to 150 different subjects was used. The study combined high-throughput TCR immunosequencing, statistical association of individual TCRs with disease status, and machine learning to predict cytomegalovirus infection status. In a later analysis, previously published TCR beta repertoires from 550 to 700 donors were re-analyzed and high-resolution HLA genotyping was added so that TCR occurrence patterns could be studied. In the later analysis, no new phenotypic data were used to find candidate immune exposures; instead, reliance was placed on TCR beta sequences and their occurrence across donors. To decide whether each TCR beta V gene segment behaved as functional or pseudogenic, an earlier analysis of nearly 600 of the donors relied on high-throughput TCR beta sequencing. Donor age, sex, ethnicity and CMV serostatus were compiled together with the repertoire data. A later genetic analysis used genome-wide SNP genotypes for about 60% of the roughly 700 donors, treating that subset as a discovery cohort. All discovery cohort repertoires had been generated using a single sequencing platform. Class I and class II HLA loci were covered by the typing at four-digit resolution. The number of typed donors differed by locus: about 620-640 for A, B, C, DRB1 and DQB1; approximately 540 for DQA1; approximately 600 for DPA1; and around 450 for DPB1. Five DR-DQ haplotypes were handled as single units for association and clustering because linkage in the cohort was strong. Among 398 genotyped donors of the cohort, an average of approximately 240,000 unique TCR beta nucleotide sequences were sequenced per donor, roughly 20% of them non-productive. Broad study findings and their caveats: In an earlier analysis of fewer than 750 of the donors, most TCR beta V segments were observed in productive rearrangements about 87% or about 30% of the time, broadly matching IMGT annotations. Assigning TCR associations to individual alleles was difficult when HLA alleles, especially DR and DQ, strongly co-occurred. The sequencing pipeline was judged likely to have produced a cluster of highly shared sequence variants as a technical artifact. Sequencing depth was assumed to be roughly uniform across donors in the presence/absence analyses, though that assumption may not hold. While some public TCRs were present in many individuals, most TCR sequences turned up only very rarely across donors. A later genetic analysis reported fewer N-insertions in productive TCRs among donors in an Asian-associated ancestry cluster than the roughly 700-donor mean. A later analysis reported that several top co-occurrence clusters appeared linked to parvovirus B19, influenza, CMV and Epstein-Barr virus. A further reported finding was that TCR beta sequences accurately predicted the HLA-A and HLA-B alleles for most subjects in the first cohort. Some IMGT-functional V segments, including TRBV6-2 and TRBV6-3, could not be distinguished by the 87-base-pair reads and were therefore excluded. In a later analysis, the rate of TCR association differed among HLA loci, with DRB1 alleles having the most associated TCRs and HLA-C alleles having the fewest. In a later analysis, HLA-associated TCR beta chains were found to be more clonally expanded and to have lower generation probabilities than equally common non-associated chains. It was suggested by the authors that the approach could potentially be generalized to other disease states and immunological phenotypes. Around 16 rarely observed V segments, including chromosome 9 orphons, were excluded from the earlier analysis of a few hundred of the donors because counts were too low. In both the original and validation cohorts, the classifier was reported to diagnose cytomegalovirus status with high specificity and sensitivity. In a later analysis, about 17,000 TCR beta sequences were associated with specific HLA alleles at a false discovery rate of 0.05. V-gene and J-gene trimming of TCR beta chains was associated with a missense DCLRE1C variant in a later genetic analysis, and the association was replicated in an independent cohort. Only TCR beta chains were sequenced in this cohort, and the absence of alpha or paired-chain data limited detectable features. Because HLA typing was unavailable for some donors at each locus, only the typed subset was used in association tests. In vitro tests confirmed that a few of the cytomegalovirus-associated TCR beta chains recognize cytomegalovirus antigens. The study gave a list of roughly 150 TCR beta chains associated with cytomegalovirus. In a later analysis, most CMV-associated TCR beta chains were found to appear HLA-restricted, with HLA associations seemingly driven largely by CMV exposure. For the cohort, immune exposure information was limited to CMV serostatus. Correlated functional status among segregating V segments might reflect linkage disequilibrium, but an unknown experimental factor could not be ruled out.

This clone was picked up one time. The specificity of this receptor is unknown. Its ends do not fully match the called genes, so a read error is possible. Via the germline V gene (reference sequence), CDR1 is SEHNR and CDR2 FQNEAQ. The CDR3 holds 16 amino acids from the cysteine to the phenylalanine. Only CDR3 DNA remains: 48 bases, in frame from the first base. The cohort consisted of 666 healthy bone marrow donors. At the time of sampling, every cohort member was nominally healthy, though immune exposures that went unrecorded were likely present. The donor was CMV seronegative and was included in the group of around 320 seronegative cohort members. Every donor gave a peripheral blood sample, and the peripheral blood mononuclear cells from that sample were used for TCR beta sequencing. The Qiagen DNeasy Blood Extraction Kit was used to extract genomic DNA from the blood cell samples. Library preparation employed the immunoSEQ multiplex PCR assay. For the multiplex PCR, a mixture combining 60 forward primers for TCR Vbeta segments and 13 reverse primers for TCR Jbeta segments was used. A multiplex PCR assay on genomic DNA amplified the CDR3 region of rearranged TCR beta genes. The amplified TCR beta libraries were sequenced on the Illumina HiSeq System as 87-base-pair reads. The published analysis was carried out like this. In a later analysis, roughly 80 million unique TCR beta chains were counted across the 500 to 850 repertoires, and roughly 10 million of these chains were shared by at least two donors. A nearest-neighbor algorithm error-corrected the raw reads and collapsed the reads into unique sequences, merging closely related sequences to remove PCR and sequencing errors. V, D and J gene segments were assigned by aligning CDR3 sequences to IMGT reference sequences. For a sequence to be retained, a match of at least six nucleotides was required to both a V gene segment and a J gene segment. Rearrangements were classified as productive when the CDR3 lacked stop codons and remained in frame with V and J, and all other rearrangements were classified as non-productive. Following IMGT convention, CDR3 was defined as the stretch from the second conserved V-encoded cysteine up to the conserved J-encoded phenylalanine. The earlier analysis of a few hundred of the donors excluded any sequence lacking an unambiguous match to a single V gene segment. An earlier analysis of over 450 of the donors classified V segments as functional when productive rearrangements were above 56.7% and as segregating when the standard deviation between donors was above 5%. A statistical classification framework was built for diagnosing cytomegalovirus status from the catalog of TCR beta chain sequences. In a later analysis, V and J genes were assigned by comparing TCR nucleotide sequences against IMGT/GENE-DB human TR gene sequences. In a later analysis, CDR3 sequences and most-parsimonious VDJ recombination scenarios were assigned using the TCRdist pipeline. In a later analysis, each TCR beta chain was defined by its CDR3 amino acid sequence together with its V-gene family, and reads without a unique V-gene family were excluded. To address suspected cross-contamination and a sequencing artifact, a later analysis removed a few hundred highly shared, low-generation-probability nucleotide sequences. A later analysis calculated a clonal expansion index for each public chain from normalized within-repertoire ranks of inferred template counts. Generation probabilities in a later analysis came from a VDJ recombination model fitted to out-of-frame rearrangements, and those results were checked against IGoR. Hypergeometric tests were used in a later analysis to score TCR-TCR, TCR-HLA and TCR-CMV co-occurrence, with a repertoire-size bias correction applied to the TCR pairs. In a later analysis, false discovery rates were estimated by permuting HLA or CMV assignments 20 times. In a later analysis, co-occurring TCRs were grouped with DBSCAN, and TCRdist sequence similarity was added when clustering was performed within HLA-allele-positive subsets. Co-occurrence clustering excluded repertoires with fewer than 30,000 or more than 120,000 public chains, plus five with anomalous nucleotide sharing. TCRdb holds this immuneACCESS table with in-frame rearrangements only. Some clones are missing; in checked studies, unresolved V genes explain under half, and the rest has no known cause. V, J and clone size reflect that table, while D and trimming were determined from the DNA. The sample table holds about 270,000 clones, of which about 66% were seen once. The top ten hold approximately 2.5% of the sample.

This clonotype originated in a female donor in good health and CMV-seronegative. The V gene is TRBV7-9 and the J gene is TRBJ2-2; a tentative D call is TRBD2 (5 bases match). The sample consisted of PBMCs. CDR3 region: CSSSPNWGVHTGELFF. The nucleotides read TGTTCCAGCAGCCCAAACTGGGGAGTACATACCGGGGAGCTGTTTTTT. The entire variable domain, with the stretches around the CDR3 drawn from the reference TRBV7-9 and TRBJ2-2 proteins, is DTGVSQNPRHKITKRGQNVTFRCDPISEHNRLYWYRQTLGQGPEFLTYFQNEAQLEKSRLLSDRFSAERPKGSFSTLEIQRTEQGDSAMYLCSSSPNWGVHTGELFFGEGSRLTVL.